One TCR beta chain is described in this entry. Its antigen is unidentified. TCRdb keeps only in-frame clones here, not all; method: immunoSEQ multiplex PCR. The table records approximately 48,000 clones, roughly 85% of them present only once. Time point meaning: pretreatment peripheral blood. The sample comes from a study of PD-L1 blockade in urothelial cancer. Background on the study: Earlier, patients had received 0 to 3 chemotherapy regimens. Analyses used blood from 3 weeks (second dose) and 6 weeks after treatment start. Among blood samples, the median T cell count was some 140,000. Notes on the study in general: Durable-benefit patients showed greater tumor-associated blood clone expansion at 3 weeks.

The CDR3 has 13 amino acids. The V and J ends lost 2 bases and 3 bases respectively, with 7 bases between them. Germline CDR1 and CDR2: SGHVS and FQNEAQ. The sequences come from PBMCs, collected around atezolizumab (anti-PD-L1) treatment. This sequence originates from a woman in her fifties or sixties with urothelial cancer. This chain joins TRBV7-8 and TRBJ1-1, with D perhaps matching TRBD1 (6 bases). The CDR3 region has the DNA TGTGCCAGCAGCTTAAACAGGGACACTGAAGCTTTCTTT. Its protein is CASSLNRDTEAFF.